One sample yielded the 21 T cell receptor beta chains listed below, sequenced in a study of T cell repertoires in aging, cancer and after chemotherapy. A mixed TRB-A/B primer pool amplified rearranged TRB by multiplex touch-down PCR. One entry per CDR3 protein results from TCRdb running MiXCR on the multiplex PCR reads. The table shows about 8,700 distinct CDR3 sequences, with about 30% occurring only once. TCR beta rearrangements were amplified from peripheral blood genomic DNA. What was sequenced was blood. Receptors originate from a human donor in good health.

The sample holds a few counts of this clonotype. The rearrangement links TRBV6-5 to TRBJ2-5; 8 bases match TRBD2. The CDR3 runs to 15 residues. Germline V CDR1 and CDR2: MNHEY, SVGAGI. V trimming: 2 bases; J trimming: 4 bases; junction bases outside the gene matches: 6. CDR3 sequence: CASSYAGGRGETQYF. CDR3 nucleotide sequence: TGTGCCAGCAGTTACGCGGGAGGTCGAGGAGAGACCCAGTACTTC.

As for this clonotype: The junction and the germline gene differ at one end; a read error may be behind it. The rearrangement uses TRBV30 and TRBJ1-1; D is unclear. This CDR3 is 13 amino acids long. From germline, CDR1 is GTSNPN and CDR2 SVGIG (reference sequence). CDR3 protein: CAWSLLGNTKAFF. The CDR3 coding sequence is TGTGCCTGGAGTTTGTTGGGGAACACTAAAGCTTTCTTT.

A few counts support this clonotype. The chain has TRBV6-5 and TRBJ2-1, with D possibly being TRBD2 (6 bases). Germline V gene lookup returns CDR1 MNHEY and CDR2 SVGAGI. V shed 5 bases and J shed 9 bases, with 8 bases lying between them. This CDR3 is built from 11 residues. CDR3 residues: CASSMTSEQFF. DNA of the CDR3: TGTGCCAGCAGTATGACTAGTGAGCAGTTCTTC.

This clonotype was counted between two and nine times. The rearrangement uses TRBV20-1 and TRBJ2-7, with D perhaps TRBD1 (7 bases). Trimming cost V 5 bases and J 4 bases, with 21 bases left between them. This CDR3 has 15 residues. CDR1 DFQATT and CDR2 SNEGSKA come from the germline V gene (reference sequence). The CDR3 here is CSASLAPGGSYEQYF. CDR3 sequence (DNA): TGCAGTGCTTCTCTCGCCCCAGGGGGGTCTTACGAGCAGTACTTC.

The chain carries TRBV19 and TRBJ2-5; D possibly uses TRBD1 or TRBD2 (6 bases each). CDR3 length equals 14 residues. CDR1 is LNHDA, CDR2 SQIVND, per germline (reference sequence). Trimming took off 4 bases at V and 5 bases at J, with 14 bases between the two ends. The CDR3: CASSNGIGGETQYF. CDR3 sequence (DNA): TGTGCCAGTAGTAACGGGATAGGGGGGGAGACCCAGTACTTC.

The chain carries TRBV19 and TRBJ2-7, with 8 bases aligning to TRBD1. The CDR3 consists of 15 residues. CDR1 LNHDA and CDR2 SQIVND come from the germline V gene (reference sequence). J lost 6 bases, V lost 6 bases, and 13 bases had no gene match. The CDR3 here is CASRPRTQGATEQYF. CDR3 DNA: TGTGCCAGTAGACCTCGAACCCAGGGGGCGACCGAGCAGTACTTC.

V is TRBV5-4 and J is TRBJ2-7; D remains unclear. CDR1 and CDR2 from the germline V gene are SGHNT and YYREEE (reference sequence). This CDR3 contains 15 residues. Trimming cost V 0 bases and J 0 bases, with 10 bases left between them. The CDR3 loop is CASSLAGSLSYEQYF. In nucleotides, the CDR3 is TGTGCCAGCAGCTTGGCAGGTTCTCTCTCCTACGAGCAGTACTTC.

The CDR3 spells CASSPQTDTQYF. The CDR3, as DNA: TGTGCCAGCAGCCCCCAGACAGATACGCAGTATTTT. V and J are TRBV7-3 and TRBJ2-3; D gene uncertain. The CDR3 totals 12 residues. Germline V lookup: CDR1 SGHTA, CDR2 FQGTGA. Trimming took 5 bases from V and 3 from J, leaving 6 bases between them.

This clonotype was seen only a few times. The chain uses TRBV19 and TRBJ2-3; 9 bases agree with TRBD2. This CDR3 is 17 amino acids long. The germline CDR1 and CDR2 sequences are LNHDA and SQIVND (reference sequence). Trimming cost V 3 bases and J 3 bases; bases outside gene matches: 10. CDR3 nucleotides: TGTGCCAGTAGTATCCGGCTAGCGGGAACTATAACAGATACGCAGTATTTT. Its protein product is CASSIRLAGTITDTQYF.

This clonotype appeared a few times. In DNA, the CDR3 is TGTGCCAGCAGTCTGCTCAATTCACCCCTCCACTTT. The encoded protein is CASSLLNSPLHF. V gene TRBV12-3 or TRBV12-4 combines with J gene TRBJ1-6, with D uncertain. CDR3 length: 12 amino acids. Trimming stripped 5 bases from V and 7 bases from J, with 6 bases between.

CDR3 nucleotide sequence: TGTGCCAGCAGGGCTGACCCCCTGGGGACTCCGGCCTATAATTCACCCCTCCACTTT. Translation: CASRADPLGTPAYNSPLHF. The chain is built from TRBV6-1 and TRBJ1-6; possibly TRBD1 for D (5 bases). Germline V gives CDR1 MNHNS, CDR2 SASEGT. CDR3 length: 19 amino acids. V shed 6 bases and J shed 2 bases, with 23 bases lying between them.

This sequence joins TRBV27 and TRBJ2-7, with D perhaps assigned TRBD1 or TRBD2 (5 bases each). CDR3 size: 14 residues. V was trimmed by 6 bases and J by 12 bases, leaving 24 bases between them. The V gene's germline CDR1 is MNHEY and CDR2 SMNVEV (reference sequence). The CDR3 spells CASRTNRGPRTWYF. CDR3 bases: TGTGCCAGCAGGACCAACCGGGGACCTCGAACCTGGTACTTC.

This chain uses TRBV4-3 with TRBJ1-4, with D uncertain. Germline CDR1 is LGHNA and CDR2 is YSLEER. Trimming stripped 0 bases from V and 0 bases from J, with 8 bases between. The CDR3 has 16 residues. The CDR3 loop reads CASSQEGGPTNEKLFF. The CDR3 DNA reads as TGCGCCAGCAGCCAAGAGGGAGGACCAACTAATGAAAAACTGTTTTTT.

By proportion, this clonotype is medium-sized. The rearrangement uses TRBV20-1 and TRBJ2-7, with 7 positions matching TRBD1. The CDR3 covers 15 residues. Germline V gene lookup returns CDR1 DFQATT and CDR2 SNEGSKA (reference sequence). For the CDR3, the DNA is TGCAGCGCCGACACCCTTCGACAGGGCCGCTACGAGCAGTACTTC. Protein sequence: CSADTLRQGRYEQYF.

J is TRBJ1-4 and V is TRBV27; D gene unclear. Per the germline V gene, CDR1 is MNHEY and CDR2 is SMNVEV (reference sequence). The length of the CDR3 is 14 residues. Trimming took 3 bases from V and 6 from J, leaving 11 bases between them. CDR3 in amino acids: CASSFSGPDEKLFF. Written as DNA, the CDR3 is TGTGCCAGCAGTTTCTCTGGACCTGATGAAAAACTGTTTTTT.

This clonotype occurred a few times. V usage is TRBV18 and J usage is TRBJ2-3; D possibly corresponds to TRBD2 (5 bases). This CDR3 is 13 amino acids long. CDR1 is KGHSH, CDR2 LQKENI, per germline. The germline V and J ends were trimmed by 3 bases and 6 bases, with 10 bases remaining between them. CDR3 sequence reads: CASSPRTLDTQYF. The CDR3 DNA is TGTGCCAGCTCACCGCGGACTTTGGATACGCAGTATTTT.

The J gene is TRBJ2-1, the V gene TRBV4-3; no clear D gene. The V and J ends lost 0 bases and 12 bases respectively, with 15 bases between them. The CDR3 covers 14 residues. Germline V gives CDR1 LGHNA, CDR2 YSLEER. CDR3 bases: TGCGCCAGCAGCCAAGATACGGGTTTCGGGTGGCAGTTCTTC. Translating it yields CASSQDTGFGWQFF.

Concerning this clonotype: A much more abundant neighbour one base away suggests this may be a read error. V and J are TRBV29-1 and TRBJ2-1; perhaps TRBD2 as D (6 bases). The CDR3 sequence is 16 residues long. Trimming shortened V by 2 bases and J by 0 bases, and 14 bases separated the two germline ends. Germline V lookup: CDR1 SQVTM, CDR2 ANQGSEA. As DNA, the CDR3 is TGCAGCGTTGAACAGAAGGCGGGGAGCTCCTACAATGAGCAGTTCTTC. Its protein is CSVEQKAGSSYNEQFF.

J is TRBJ2-3 and V is TRBV28; TRBD1 matches at 8 bases. This CDR3 spans 14 amino acids. CDR1 is MDHEN and CDR2 is SYDVKM in the germline V gene. With 11 bases clipped from V and 2 bases from J, the junction kept 9 bases outside the gene matches. The CDR3 loop reads CAASYRGDTDTQYF. CDR3 sequence (DNA): TGTGCCGCCTCCTACAGGGGGGACACAGATACGCAGTATTTT. The full variable domain, with the rest looked up from reference TRBV28 and TRBJ2-3, is DVKVTQSSRYLVKRTGEKVFLECVQDMDHENMFWYRQDPGLGLRLIYFSYDVKMKEKGDIPEGYSVSREKKERFSLILESASTNQTSMYLCAASYRGDTDTQYFGPGTRLTVL.

The chain recombines TRBV6-1 with TRBJ2-7, with D hard to call. The CDR3 has 13 residues. V was pared by 2 bases and J by 4 bases, with 9 bases between. Germline CDR1 reads MNHNS; CDR2 reads SASEGT. CDR3 loop: CASSERWDYEQYF. The CDR3 coding sequence is TGTGCCAGCAGTGAACGGTGGGATTACGAGCAGTACTTC.

This clonotype is a singleton in its sample. This rearrangement joins TRBV27 to TRBJ2-5, with 9 nucleotides matching TRBD1. The V gene's germline CDR1 is MNHEY and CDR2 SMNVEV (reference sequence). V lost 6 bases, J lost 5 bases, and 10 bases stayed unmatched. The CDR3 has 15 amino acids. The CDR3 nucleotides are TGTGCCAGCAGCGCCACCGGACAGGGGAGGGAGACCCAGTACTTC. Protein sequence: CASSATGQGRETQYF.